Sequencing of this T cell receptor (beta chain) was carried out in a study of cytomegalovirus exposure and HLA in healthy donors. In the PCR, 60 Vbeta and 13 Jbeta primers were used. Libraries were prepared by immunoSEQ multiplex PCR; TCRdb keeps only in-frame clonotypes and omits some of them. The profile shows around 180,000 clones, roughly 85% of them singletons. Trimming took 7 bases from V and 0 from J, leaving 21 bases between them. Germline V gives CDR1 MDHEN, CDR2 SYDVKM. This CDR3 region has 17 residues. The clonotype originates from a woman aged 40-49 years in good health and CMV-seronegative. The chain links TRBV28 to TRBJ1-1, with no clear D. The specimen was PBMCs. The CDR3 sequence is CASTNPLGRVMNTEAFF. DNA of the CDR3: TGTGCCAGCACTAACCCACTGGGCAGAGTTATGAACACTGAAGCTTTCTTT.